The TCR beta chain described here comes from a study of CD8 T cells in ankylosing spondylitis. Whole-study findings and limits: Made up of about eight highly homologous variants, a TCR beta motif appeared characteristic of ankylosing spondylitis blood. Disease-linked clones proved CD8+ and comparatively uncommon in peripheral blood. It was reported that disease-linked clones were significantly enriched in matched ankylosing spondylitis synovial fluid.

As the method for making TCR beta libraries, quantitative 5'-RACE with molecular barcodes was used. TCRdb reprocessed the 5' RACE reads via MiXCR and lists one record per CDR3 protein. The sample comprises fewer than 450,000 distinct CDR3 sequences, 17% of which are singletons, and 1% rests with the top ten. Trimming took 10 bases from V and 5 from J; bases not matched to a gene: 9. The germline V gene has CDR1 ENHRY and CDR2 SYGVKD. This CDR3 is built from 14 residues. Remarks on this clonotype: Its antigen is as yet unknown.

V and J are TRBV10-3 and TRBJ2-2, with 8 bases that match TRBD2. Material for sequencing was blood, either unsorted or a sorted T cell fraction (not recorded which). This sequence was found in a male donor with ankylosing spondylitis. As DNA, the CDR3 is TGTGCCACGGGGGGGGGAGCCAAGACCGGGGAGCTGTTTTTT. Protein: CATGGGAKTGELFF.